The present T cell receptor beta chain was sequenced within a study of T cell responses to AZD1222 COVID-19 vaccine. To note about this clone: Its antigen is still unknown.

The junction had 15 bases not matched to a gene; V was cut back by 6 bases and J by 8 bases. CDR1 is SGHAT, CDR2 FQNNGV, per germline. The CDR3 runs to 15 residues. Study results and caveats: Baseline seropositives among AZD1222 recipients totaled only five or six. Mostly white British, mostly female donors; authors suggested clonal diversity may be underestimated. Every sample of the repertoires postdated the peak T cell response.

Pooling covered second doses at about 4 or about 12 weeks. Data came from immunoSEQ multiplex PCR; TCRdb stores just in-frame clones and leaves some out. The sample yields about 180,000 clones, around nine tenths seen once. The sample consisted of peripheral blood, taken 28 days after the second AZD1222 dose. The chain has TRBV11-2 and TRBJ1-2; 7 nucleotides agree with TRBD1. The receptor was isolated from an adult who received the AZD1222 COVID-19 vaccine. This chain's CDR3 is CASRRTTGTATGYTF. The CDR3 coding sequence is TGTGCCAGCAGACGGACGACCGGGACAGCGACCGGCTACACCTTC.